One and the same sample provided the 21 T cell receptor beta chains below, sequenced in a study of T-cell memory formation after mild COVID-19. TCRdb re-called the 5' RACE reads with MiXCR, one entry per CDR3 protein. The sample comprises under 400,000 distinct CDR3 sequences, around 28% of which are singletons, and approximately 13% rests with the top ten. The specimen sequenced was PBMCs or a T cell subset sorted from them (not recorded which). The receptors were sampled from an adult woman who had mild COVID-19 (a few samples of this study predate the infection). Cell type and time point are not known.

This clonotype was detected a few times. This sequence joins TRBV11-3 and TRBJ2-5; unclear D gene. From germline, CDR1 is SGHNT and CDR2 YENEEA. V lost 1 base and J lost 4, with 7 bases in between. This CDR3 spans 13 amino acids. This chain's CDR3 is CASSLGGSETQYF. As DNA, the CDR3 is TGTGCCAGCAGCTTAGGGGGTTCAGAGACCCAGTACTTC.

The J gene is TRBJ2-1, the V gene TRBV11-2; 11 bases align to TRBD2. The V gene's germline CDR1 is SGHAT and CDR2 FQNNGV. With 2 bases clipped from V and 8 bases from J, the junction kept 8 bases outside the gene matches. The CDR3 spans 16 residues. CDR3 bases: TGTGCCAGCAGCTTATGGGTGACTAGCGGGACCCATGAGCAGTTCTTC. It specifies CASSLWVTSGTHEQFF.

In this sample, this clonotype turned up a few times. The chain joins TRBV5-1 to TRBJ1-1, with TRBD1 matching 7 bases. The CDR3 spans 13 residues. J lost 1 base, V lost 7 bases, and 4 bases had no gene match. Germline CDR1 reads SGHRS; CDR2 reads YFSETQ. CDR3 in DNA: TGCGCCAGCGCCCAGGGGGGGAACACTGAAGCTTTCTTT. Its protein product is CASAQGGNTEAFF.

The sample holds a few counts of this clonotype. The junction and the germline gene differ at one end; a read error may be behind it. This chain uses TRBV5-5 with TRBJ2-7, with no clear D. The CDR3 length is 17 residues. The germline CDR1 and CDR2 sequences are SGHKS and YYEKEE (reference sequence). The CDR3 is CASSLAVQVATSYEKYF. CDR3 in DNA: TGTGCCAGCAGCTTGGCTGTTCAGGTTGCGACCTCCTACGAGAAGTACTTC.

V is TRBV20-1 and J is TRBJ1-2; D perhaps matches TRBD1 (6 bases). Trimming took 3 bases from V and 7 from J, leaving 21 bases between them. This CDR3 has 15 amino acids. Germline CDR1 is DFQATT and CDR2 is SNEGSKA (reference sequence). DNA of the CDR3: TGCAGTGCTAGTTCCGGGACAAGGATTGTCGGTGGCTACACCTTC. Its translation: CSASSGTRIVGGYTF.

Only a few counts were recorded for this clonotype. The chain recombines TRBV4-1 with TRBJ1-1; D is perhaps TRBD1 (5 bases). Germline values: CDR1 MGHRA, CDR2 YSYEKL. The V and J ends lost 0 bases and 4 bases respectively, with 12 bases between them. The CDR3 extends over 15 amino acids. The CDR3 nucleotides read TGCGCCAGCAGCCAAGATGGGGGTGCCCTCACTGAAGCTTTCTTT. The encoded protein is CASSQDGGALTEAFF.

This clonotype has ten or more counts. V and J are TRBV20-1 and TRBJ1-2; 7 bases match TRBD1. The CDR3 sequence is 13 residues long. Trimming removed 3 bases from V and 6 bases from J; junction bases left unmatched: 7. Germline CDR1 reads DFQATT; CDR2 reads SNEGSKA (reference sequence). For the CDR3, the DNA is TGCAGTGCTAGCGCTGGGACAGCCCATGGCTACACCTTC. Its protein product is CSASAGTAHGYTF.

V gene TRBV30 combines with J gene TRBJ2-1; D is unclear. CDR3 length: 13 residues. Looked up from germline, CDR1 is GTSNPN and CDR2 is SVGIG (reference sequence). Trimming removed 0 bases at V and 8 bases at J, with 11 bases between. As DNA, the CDR3 is TGTGCCTGGAGTGTAGGTAGCAAGGATGAGCAGTTCTTC. Translation: CAWSVGSKDEQFF.

CDR3 bases: TGTGCCAGCAGGTCCCCCGAACAGGTGATTTGGGGAGGCTACACCTTC. Its protein is CASRSPEQVIWGGYTF. The chain recombines TRBV9 with TRBJ1-2, with D tentatively TRBD1 (5 bases). The CDR3 sequence is 16 residues long. The V gene lost 5 bases and the J gene lost 8 bases, with 25 bases spanning the gap. CDR1 is SGDLS and CDR2 is YYNGEE in the germline V gene.

This clonotype has a handful of counts. V gene TRBV6-5 combines with J gene TRBJ2-7; 7 bases fit TRBD1. This CDR3 contains 14 residues. J lost 5 bases, V lost 5 bases, and 9 bases had no gene match. CDR1 and CDR2 (germline): MNHEY, SVGAGI. This chain's CDR3 is CASSTLGGLDEQYF. The CDR3 DNA follows: TGTGCCAGCAGTACACTAGGGGGCTTGGACGAGCAGTACTTC.

The chain links TRBV12-5 to TRBJ2-1; maybe TRBD1 (5 bases). This CDR3 has 15 amino acids. CDR1 and CDR2 from the germline V gene are LGHNT and FRNRAP. The V end was cut by 7 bases, the J end by 4 bases, with 17 bases between. In DNA, the CDR3 is TGTGCTAGTGCCCCCCAGCTGAAGGGGTACAATGAGCAGTTCTTC. It encodes CASAPQLKGYNEQFF.

The chain carries TRBV14 and TRBJ2-3, with D perhaps matching TRBD1 (6 bases). The V and J ends lost 4 bases and 8 bases respectively, with 16 bases between them. This CDR3 region has 14 residues. Germline assignment: CDR1 SGHDN and CDR2 FVKESK. This CDR3 reads CASSLAPQGGTQYF. The CDR3, as DNA: TGTGCCAGCAGCCTTGCACCACAGGGTGGTACGCAGTATTTT.

The J gene is TRBJ2-1, the V gene TRBV20-1; the D gene is possibly TRBD2 (7 bases). V was cut by 3 bases and J by 5 bases, with 17 bases left in between. The CDR3 extends over 15 amino acids. Germline-derived CDR1 and CDR2 are DFQATT and SNEGSKA (reference sequence). In DNA, the CDR3 is TGCAGTGCTAGTCGGCGGGGGCTAGCGAACAATGAGCAGTTCTTC. Protein: CSASRRGLANNEQFF.

J is TRBJ1-2 and V is TRBV4-2, with 9 bases aligning to TRBD1. J gave up 0 bases and V 6 bases, and 17 bases lay outside the gene matches. The CDR3 covers 19 residues. Germline loops: CDR1 LGHNA, CDR2 YNFKEQ. CDR3: CASSHTPIGTGWANYGYTF. Here the CDR3 DNA reads TGTGCCAGCAGTCATACTCCCATCGGGACAGGGTGGGCTAACTATGGCTACACCTTC.

V and J are TRBV11-2 and TRBJ2-7; TRBD1 aligns across 7 bases. CDR3 length: 16 amino acids. After removal of 5 bases from V and 1 base from J, the junction contained 11 bases not matched to a gene. Germline V lookup: CDR1 SGHAT, CDR2 FQNNGV. The CDR3 loop reads CASSLGGTGLSYEQYF. The CDR3 DNA follows: TGTGCCAGCAGCCTAGGGGGCACAGGGCTTTCCTACGAGCAGTACTTC.

The V gene is TRBV15, the J gene TRBJ1-4; 8 nucleotides line up with TRBD1. There are 16 residues in the CDR3. Losses at the gene ends were 1 base for V and 7 bases for J; bases not matched to a gene: 8. The germline V gene encodes CDR1 LNHNV and CDR2 YYDKDF (reference sequence). The CDR3 here is CATSRARGTGREKLFF. CDR3 in DNA: TGTGCCACCAGCAGAGCGAGGGGGACAGGTCGTGAAAAACTGTTTTTT.

This clonotype was counted at least ten times. V gene TRBV24-1 combines with J gene TRBJ2-1, with D tentatively TRBD1 (6 bases). CDR3 length: 16 residues. Trimming removed 4 bases at V and 5 bases at J, with 17 bases between. Per germline, CDR1 KGHDR and CDR2 SFDVKD. Here the CDR3 reads CATSDQSKGDHNEQFF. CDR3 in DNA: TGTGCCACCAGTGACCAAAGTAAGGGGGACCACAATGAGCAGTTCTTC.

The V and J genes are TRBV4-2 and TRBJ2-6; 7 bases match TRBD2. The ends lost 4 bases at V and 1 base at J; junction bases unmatched: 7. The CDR3 covers 17 residues. The V gene's germline CDR1 is LGHNA and CDR2 YNFKEQ. The CDR3 protein is CASSRSRGESGANVLTF. CDR3 DNA: TGTGCCAGCAGCCGGTCCCGGGGGGAGTCTGGGGCCAACGTCCTGACTTTC.

V usage is TRBV20-1 and J usage is TRBJ1-2; maybe TRBD1 (5 bases). Trimming left V 0 bases short and J 0 bases short, with 8 bases between. CDR3 length equals 14 residues. Germline-derived CDR1 and CDR2 are DFQATT and SNEGSKA (reference sequence). The CDR3 loop is CSARDVDTNYGYTF. The CDR3 nucleotides read TGCAGTGCTAGAGATGTGGACACTAACTATGGCTACACCTTC.

The rearrangement links TRBV18 to TRBJ1-1; D not resolved. CDR3 length: 15 residues. CDR1 is KGHSH, CDR2 LQKENI, per germline. V lost 2 bases to trimming and J lost 0 bases, with 10 bases between them. The CDR3 DNA follows: TGTGCCAGCTCACCAGGTTCCAGCATGAACACTGAAGCTTTCTTT. This gives the protein CASSPGSSMNTEAFF.

V usage is TRBV14 and J usage is TRBJ1-2, with 7 positions matching TRBD1. J was trimmed by 8 bases and V by 3 bases; bases with no gene match: 6. From germline, CDR1 is SGHDN and CDR2 FVKESK. The CDR3 length is 13 residues. The CDR3 sequence: CASSHARGHGYTF. In DNA, the CDR3 is TGTGCCAGCAGCCATGCGAGGGGGCACGGCTACACCTTC.